Presented here are 10 T cell receptor beta chains from one specimen sequenced in a study of blood T cell repertoires in COVID-19. Only in-frame clones appear in the TCRdb table, and some are missing; sequencing was by immunoSEQ multiplex PCR. The table lists under 200,000 clones, about four fifths of them singletons. Sequencing used PBMCs or T cells enriched from blood (not recorded which). These receptors originate from a man in his fifties or sixties who had recovered from COVID-19.

This clone has just a few counts. This chain joins TRBV18 and TRBJ2-1, with 8 bases matching TRBD1. Germline assignment: CDR1 KGHSH and CDR2 LQKENI. The V segment lost 3 bases and the J segment 5 bases; nucleotides outside the gene matches: 6. This CDR3 spans 15 amino acids. DNA of the CDR3: TGTGCCAGCTCACCTGAGACAGGGGATAACAATGAGCAGTTCTTC. Encoded protein: CASSPETGDNNEQFF.

J is TRBJ2-2 and V is TRBV11-2; the match to TRBD1 covers 9 bases. This CDR3 is built from 15 residues. V shed 5 bases, J shed 3 bases, and the junction held 4 bases outside the gene matches. Per germline, CDR1 SGHAT and CDR2 FQNNGV. Here the CDR3 reads CASSRGQGYTGELFF. CDR3 sequence (DNA): TGTGCCAGCAGCAGGGGACAGGGTTACACCGGGGAGCTGTTTTTT.

V usage is TRBV27 and J usage is TRBJ2-2; 11 bases match TRBD2. Per germline, CDR1 MNHEY and CDR2 SMNVEV (reference sequence). The CDR3 runs 18 residues. With 4 bases clipped from V and 4 bases from J, the junction kept 11 bases outside the gene matches. The CDR3 reads CASSSGLAVLAGTGELFF. The CDR3 DNA sequence: TGTGCCAGCAGTTCGGGACTAGCGGTCCTAGCGGGCACCGGGGAGCTGTTTTTT.

This clone was observed a few times. The V and J genes are TRBV3-1 (or the pseudogene TRBV3-2) and TRBJ2-3, with 15 bases that match TRBD2. CDR3 length: 20 amino acids. V shed 1 base and J 3 bases; nucleotides not matched to a gene: 11. Germline values: CDR1 LGHDT, CDR2 YNNKEL (reference sequence). CDR3 nucleotides: TGTGCCAGCAGCCAAGGACAGGGTCGGACTAGCGGGAGGGGTACAGATACGCAGTATTTT. It specifies CASSQGQGRTSGRGTDTQYF.

The chain combines TRBV6-6 with TRBJ1-2; D might be TRBD1 (5 bases). CDR3 length equals 13 residues. Germline V gene lookup returns CDR1 MNHNY and CDR2 SVGAGI (reference sequence). Trimming removed 2 bases at V and 5 bases at J, with 9 bases between. CDR3 in DNA: TGTGCCAGCAGTTACCCTTCAGGGTATGGCTACACCTTC. Amino acids: CASSYPSGYGYTF.

This clone has just one count. The rearrangement uses TRBV5-1 and TRBJ2-2, with D hard to call. CDR1 is SGHRS, CDR2 YFSETQ, per germline. This CDR3 contains 12 residues. V was clipped by 4 bases and J by 5 bases, with 6 bases between them. The CDR3 DNA reads TGCGCCAGCAGCGAGGATACCGGGGAGCTGTTTTTT. Translated, it gives CASSEDTGELFF. Together with reference TRBV5-1 and TRBJ2-2, the CDR3 gives the full variable domain: KAGVTQTPRYLIKTRGQQVTLSCSPISGHRSVSWYQQTPGQGLQFLFEYFSETQRNKGNFPGRFSGRQFSNSRSEMNVSTLELGDSALYLCASSEDTGELFFGEGSRLTVL.

The chain recombines TRBV19 with TRBJ1-6; the match to TRBD1 covers 8 bases. Trimming at V came to 6 bases and at J to 0 bases, leaving 7 bases not matched to a gene. CDR1 and CDR2 from the germline V gene are LNHDA and SQIVND (reference sequence). The CDR3 sequence is 17 residues long. The CDR3 is CASSGQGTSSYNSPLHF. CDR3 in DNA: TGTGCCAGTAGCGGACAGGGAACCAGCTCCTATAATTCACCCCTCCACTTT.

This chain uses TRBV2 with TRBJ2-1; 7 bases line up with TRBD1. The germline gives CDR1 SNHLY, CDR2 FYNNEI. The CDR3 is 12 amino acids. With 8 bases clipped from V and 7 bases from J, the junction kept 5 bases outside the gene matches. The CDR3 sequence is CASGQGENEQFF. In nucleotides, the CDR3 is TGTGCCAGCGGTCAGGGGGAAAATGAGCAGTTCTTC. The whole variable domain, remainder taken from reference TRBV2 and TRBJ2-1, is EPEVTQTPSHQVTQMGQEVILRCVPISNHLYFYWYRQILGQKVEFLVSFYNNEISEKSEIFDDQFSVERPDGSNFTLKIRSTKLEDSAMYFCASGQGENEQFFGPGTRLTVL.

This chain joins TRBV19 and TRBJ1-1, with D unclear. The CDR3 has 15 amino acids. CDR1 LNHDA and CDR2 SQIVND come from the germline V gene (reference sequence). Trimming took 5 bases from V and 4 from J, leaving 17 bases between them. CDR3 coding DNA: TGTGCCAGTAGTTCCCACCTGGTTTCAGGCACTGAAGCTTTCTTT. Its protein product is CASSSHLVSGTEAFF.

The chain is built from TRBV27 and TRBJ2-1; D might be TRBD2 (6 bases). V dropped 5 bases and J dropped 1 base, with 24 bases sitting between them. From germline, CDR1 is MNHEY and CDR2 SMNVEV (reference sequence). This CDR3 contains 19 residues. The CDR3 DNA sequence: TGTGCCAGCAGTCCGGGGGTTTCCTCTAGTGCCCAGTCCTACAATGAGCAGTTCTTC. It translates to CASSPGVSSSAQSYNEQFF.